A single sample gave rise to the 27 T cell receptor beta chains below, sequenced in a study of tumor-infiltrating lymphocytes in primary liver carcinoma. Researchers generated TCR beta cDNA from approximately 520 ng of total RNA, relying on a constant-region primer. Slightly modified ARM-PCR served as the procedure for the TCR beta libraries. These libraries came from three rounds of nested multiplex PCR. Use of TRBV1-TRBV30 forward primers with a C-beta reverse primer characterized the first two PCR rounds, which lasted about 10 cycles each. From the multiplex PCR reads, TCRdb called clonotypes with MiXCR, one entry per CDR3 protein. The data show about 30,000 distinct CDR3 sequences, less than 75% seen once. Co-extraction yielded RNA and DNA from around 20-30 mg of unsorted bulk tissue. Material for sequencing was liver tumor tissue from sampling region 3. Subset denoted: tumor region T3, left-lateral pole. The receptor set was obtained from a woman aged 30 to 39 with primary liver carcinoma and hepatitis B virus infection.

For this clonotype: A junction boundary mismatches the germline segment, possibly from a read error. The chain combines TRBV7-9 with TRBJ2-3; 11 bases fit TRBD2. Germline V gene sequence: CDR1 SEHNR, CDR2 FQNEAQ (reference sequence). The CDR3 consists of 15 residues. The CDR3 DNA reads as TGTGCCAGCAGCAAACTAGCGGGAGTACGTGGTACGCACTATTTT. Encoded protein: CASSKLAGVRGTHYF.

Of note for this clonotype: A much more abundant neighbour one base away suggests this may be a read error. The chain employs TRBV6-5 and TRBJ2-1; the match to TRBD2 covers 9 bases. The CDR3 consists of 14 residues. The V gene's germline CDR1 is MNHEY and CDR2 SVGAGI. As DNA, the CDR3 is TGTGCCAGCAGTTACGGGCGGGAGGGGAATGAGCAGCTCTTC. Its translation is CASSYGREGNEQLF.

As concerns this clonotype: This may arise from a read error, as a much more abundant clone is one base away. The chain joins TRBV11-2 to TRBJ2-3; D call uncertain. The germline CDR1 and CDR2 sequences are SGHAT and FQNNGV. Trimming stripped 7 bases from V and 2 bases from J, with 16 bases between. The CDR3 loop spans 15 amino acids. The CDR3 is CASNSPGRPTDTQYF. DNA of the CDR3: TGTGCCAGCAACTCGCCCGGCAGACCCACAGATACGCAGTATTTT.

As to this clonotype: The junction shows a germline mismatch at one end, possibly a read error. The rearrangement joins TRBV4-3 to TRBJ2-1; no clear D. This CDR3 comprises 15 residues. Germline V CDR1 and CDR2: LGHNA, YSLEER. CDR3 region: CANSQDPQQNNEQFF. CDR3 DNA sequence: TGCGCCAACAGCCAAGATCCCCAGCAAAACAACGAGCAGTTTTTC.

This clonotype was detected only once. The CDR3 DNA follows: TGTGATAGCAGCCATAGCGAGACCCAGTACTTC. Translating it yields CDSSHSETQYF. V gene TRBV11-2 combines with J gene TRBJ2-5; no definite D call. The CDR3 totals 11 residues. Germline CDR1 and CDR2: SGHAT and FQNNGV.

For this clonotype: No conserved phenylalanine or tryptophan is present at the end of the CDR3, so a read error is the likely explanation. The V and J genes are TRBV11-2 and TRBJ1-4, with D perhaps matching TRBD1 (5 bases). CDR3 length: 12 amino acids. Germline V gene data show CDR1 as SGHAT and CDR2 as FQNNGV. CDR3 region: CASSPWGVKLFY. CDR3 nucleotides: TGTGCAAGCAGCCCCTGGGGGGTAAAACTGTTTTAT.

In regard to this clonotype: One end of the junction varies from germline; a read error may be responsible. The gene calls are TRBV11-1 and TRBJ2-2; a weak D match, TRBD2 (6 bases). The CDR3 extends over 16 amino acids. CDR1 is SGHAT and CDR2 is FQDESV in the germline V gene (reference sequence). The CDR3 DNA sequence: TGTACCAGCAGCATAGTGGGGGGTACGAACATTGGGGAGCTGTTTTTT. This translates into CTSSIVGGTNIGELFF.

Turning to this clonotype: The conserved phenylalanine or tryptophan is not found at the CDR3 terminus, so this likely reflects a read error. The chain employs TRBV5-6 and TRBJ2-7; maybe TRBD2 (5 bases). Germline CDR1 SGHDT, CDR2 YYEEEE. The CDR3 runs 14 residues. Trimming removed 0 bases from V and 2 bases from J, with 9 bases in between. CDR3 DNA: TGTGCCAGCAGCTTGGAGCTAGCTCCCTACGAGCAGTACTAC. Residues: CASSLELAPYEQYY.

This clonotype was seen at least ten times. J is TRBJ2-5 and V is TRBV11-2; 14 bases match TRBD2. Germline CDR1 reads SGHAT; CDR2 reads FQNNGV. V was pared by 5 bases and J by 4 bases, with 6 bases of the junction left unmatched. The CDR3 length is 16 residues. This CDR3 reads CASSPGTSGSRETQYF. CDR3 sequence (DNA): TGTGCCAGCAGCCCCGGGACTAGCGGGAGTAGAGAGACCCAGTACTTC.

Worth noting for this clonotype: The conserved phenylalanine or tryptophan is not found at the CDR3 terminus, so this likely reflects a read error. V and J are TRBV11-2 and TRBJ1-1; D is possibly TRBD1 (5 bases). CDR3 length: 20 residues. Trimming stripped 5 bases from V and 2 bases from J, with 30 bases between. Germline CDR1 and CDR2: SGHAT and FQNNGV. CDR3 residues: CASSARDGWRKGWSNTEAFL. The CDR3 DNA is TGTGCCAGCAGCGCTCGGGACGGGTGGCGCAAGGGGTGGAGTAACACTGAAGCTTTCTTA.

The CDR3 sequence is CASSILGDEQFF. The CDR3 nucleotides are TGTGCCAGTAGTATATTGGGTGATGAGCAGTTCTTC. The genes are TRBV19 and TRBJ2-1; no clear D. Germline V CDR1 and CDR2: LNHDA, SQIVND (reference sequence). This CDR3 comprises 12 residues. Trimming cost V 2 bases and J 8 bases, with 7 bases left between them.

This clonotype was recorded only once. One end of the junction does not line up with germline, which may come from a read error. V is TRBV29-1 and J is TRBJ2-1; 7 positions match TRBD2. Looked up from germline, CDR1 is SQVTM and CDR2 is ANQGSEA. This CDR3 spans 12 amino acids. Here the CDR3 DNA reads TGCATCGCCCTAAGGGACTACAATGAGCAACTCTTC. It is translated as CIALRDYNEQLF.

As concerns this clonotype: Germline is not matched at one junction end, which may reflect a read error. The chain uses TRBV6-2 or TRBV6-3 and TRBJ2-3; 9 bases line up with TRBD2. This CDR3 contains 21 residues. Germline loops: CDR1 MNHEY, CDR2 SVGEGT. CDR3 amino acids: CASSPLGIGGRASSFTNTQYF. As DNA, the CDR3 is TGTGCCAGCAGTCCATTGGGGATCGGCGGGAGGGCGTCTTCCTTCACAAATACGCAGTATTTT.

This rearrangement joins TRBV11-2 to TRBJ2-5; 10 bases are a match to TRBD2. From germline, CDR1 is SGHAT and CDR2 FQNNGV. V was pared by 5 bases and J by 10 bases, with 10 bases of the junction left unmatched. The CDR3 has 14 residues. The CDR3: CASSPSGGGQSQYF. CDR3 DNA sequence: TGTGCCAGCAGCCCTAGCGGGGGCGGTCAGAGCCAGTACTTC.

With respect to this clonotype: An end of the junction differs from the germline gene, which may be a read error. The V call is TRBV11-1, the J call TRBJ2-3, with D maybe TRBD2 (6 bases). The germline V gene encodes CDR1 SGHAT and CDR2 FQDESV (reference sequence). The length of the CDR3 is 16 residues. CDR3 sequence: CASTLEGLSPIDTQYF. The CDR3 DNA sequence: TGTGCCAGCACCTTAGAGGGACTCAGCCCCATAGATACGCAGTATTTT.

Remarks on this clonotype: This CDR3 fails to terminate in the conserved phenylalanine or tryptophan, so it likely reflects a read error. The J gene is TRBJ1-2, the V gene TRBV28, with 11 bases lining up with TRBD1. The CDR3 contains 15 residues. The germline gives CDR1 MDHEN, CDR2 SYDVKM. Written as DNA, the CDR3 is TGTGTCAGCATCCAGGGACAGGGGGCTAACTATGGCTACACCCTC. Its translation: CVSIQGQGANYGYTL.

This chain links TRBV29-1 with TRBJ2-1, with 13 bases identical to TRBD2. The CDR3 has 16 residues. CDR1 is SQVTM, CDR2 ANQGSEA, per germline. Losses at the gene ends were 6 bases for V and 12 bases for J; bases not matched to a gene: 17. The CDR3 nucleotides are TGCAGCGTGGCTGGACTAGCGGGAGCGGCCTACAATTGGCAGTTCTTC. The encoded protein is CSVAGLAGAAYNWQFF.

This clonotype was seen at least ten times. This may be a read error: a much more frequent sequence differs by one nucleotide. V gene TRBV11-3 combines with J gene TRBJ2-1, with D perhaps given as TRBD1 or TRBD2 (6 bases each). The CDR3 contains 13 residues. Germline V lookup: CDR1 SGHNT, CDR2 YENEEA. CDR3 sequence: CASSAGGYNGQFF. The CDR3 DNA reads as TGTGCCAGCAGTGCCGGGGGCTACAATGGGCAGTTCTTC.

As concerns this clonotype: The CDR3 end shows no conserved phenylalanine or tryptophan, and so a read error is likely. Because the CDR3's place on the DNA is in doubt, the DNA is left out and the CDR3 is given as listed by TCRdb. The V gene is TRBV11-2, the J gene TRBJ1-1; TRBD1, the table's D call, was not compared with the DNA. The CDR3 extends over 14 residues, inclusive of both ends. Germline lookup yields CDR1 SGHAT and CDR2 FQNNGV. The CDR3 here is CASRYTGGTAEASV.

Note on this clonotype: A junction boundary mismatches the germline segment, possibly from a read error. The chain joins TRBV6-6 to TRBJ2-1, with 9 bases identical to TRBD2. Germline CDR1 is MNHNY and CDR2 is SVGAGI (reference sequence). The CDR3 spans 15 residues. The CDR3, as DNA: TGTGCCAGCAGTTGGCTAGCGGGAACCTCTTGGGAGCAGTTATTC. Protein product: CASSWLAGTSWEQLF.

The gene calls are TRBV6-5 and TRBJ2-7; possibly TRBD2 for D (6 bases). Per the germline V gene, CDR1 is MNHEY and CDR2 is SVGAGI. CDR3 size: 13 residues. The ends were cut back, 5 bases at V and 4 bases at J, with 12 bases in the middle. The CDR3 protein is CASSDGEEYEQYF. For the CDR3, the DNA is TGTGCCAGCAGTGACGGGGAGGAGTACGAGCAGTACTTC.

Regarding this clonotype: The conserved closing phenylalanine or tryptophan is absent in this CDR3, likely reflecting a read error. The rearrangement joins TRBV11-2 to TRBJ2-7; 13 bases match TRBD2. Per germline, CDR1 SGHAT and CDR2 FQNNGV. V lost 1 base, J lost 7 bases, and 7 bases stayed unmatched. This CDR3 is 16 amino acids long. CDR3 sequence reads: CASSLVVGLAGDEQYS. The CDR3 DNA reads TGTGCCAGCAGCTTAGTGGTAGGACTAGCGGGGGATGAGCAGTACTCC.

Remarks on this clonotype: At one boundary the junction diverges from the germline segment, which might be a read error. This chain uses TRBV11-2 with TRBJ2-3; 8 bases agree with TRBD2. CDR1 and CDR2 (germline): SGHAT, FQNNGV. There are 17 residues in the CDR3. CDR3 residues: CVSNHRGSGGLTDTQYF. CDR3 DNA sequence: TGTGTCAGCAACCATCGAGGGAGCGGGGGCCTCACAGATACGCAGTATTTT.

Concerning this clonotype: Germline and junction disagree at one end, which may indicate a read error. The V gene is TRBV13, the J gene TRBJ2-7; TRBD2 aligns across 14 bases. This CDR3 is 16 amino acids long. CDR1 is PRHDT, CDR2 FYEKMQ, per germline (reference sequence). CDR3 coding DNA: TGTGTCAGCAGTTCATACGGGACTAGCGGGAGTCACGAGCAGTACTTC. Its translation is CVSSSYGTSGSHEQYF.

The CDR3 DNA reads TGTGCCAGCAGTTATGGACAGGCGGTGTTTAATGAGCAGTTCTTC. Encoded protein: CASSYGQAVFNEQFF. The chain uses TRBV6-5 and TRBJ2-1; 7 bases are shared with TRBD1. The germline CDR1 and CDR2 sequences are MNHEY and SVGAGI. The CDR3 loop spans 15 amino acids. V lost 3 bases, J lost 7 bases, and 9 bases stayed unmatched.

This clonotype was found many times. V gene TRBV7-8 combines with J gene TRBJ2-2; D gene unclear. CDR1 is SGHVS, CDR2 FQNEAQ, per germline. V dropped 2 bases and J dropped 6 bases, with 10 bases sitting between them. The CDR3 is 14 residues long. DNA of the CDR3: TGTGCCAGCAGCTTAACCAGAGTCGCCGGGGAGCTGTTTTTT. This encodes CASSLTRVAGELFF. Supplemented by reference TRBV7-8 and TRBJ2-2, the full variable domain reads GAGVSQSPRYKVAKRGQDVALRCDPISGHVSLFWYQQALGQGPEFLTYFQNEAQLDKSGLPSDRFFAERPEGSVSTLKIQRTQQEDSAVYLCASSLTRVAGELFFGEGSRLTVL.

The V call is TRBV6-2 or TRBV6-3, the J call TRBJ2-7; D is undetermined. The germline V and J ends were trimmed by 0 bases and 3 bases, with 21 bases remaining between them. The length of the CDR3 is 18 residues. CDR1 is MNHEY and CDR2 is SVGEGT in the germline V gene. CDR3 region: CASSYSRMFHSSNYEQYF. The CDR3 DNA reads as TGTGCCAGCAGTTACTCAAGGATGTTCCACTCGAGTAACTACGAGCAGTACTTC.